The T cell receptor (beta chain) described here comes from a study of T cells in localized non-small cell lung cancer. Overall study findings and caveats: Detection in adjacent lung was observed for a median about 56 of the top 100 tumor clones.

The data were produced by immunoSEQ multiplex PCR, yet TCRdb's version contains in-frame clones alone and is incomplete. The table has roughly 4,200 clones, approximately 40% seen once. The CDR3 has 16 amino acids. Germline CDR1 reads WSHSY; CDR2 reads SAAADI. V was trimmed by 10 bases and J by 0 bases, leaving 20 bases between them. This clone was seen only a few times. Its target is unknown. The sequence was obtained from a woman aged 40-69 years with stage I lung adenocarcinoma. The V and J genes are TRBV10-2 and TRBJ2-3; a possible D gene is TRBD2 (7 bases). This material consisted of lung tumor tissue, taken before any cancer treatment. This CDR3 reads CATRGADARSTDTQYF. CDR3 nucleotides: TGCGCCACCCGGGGGGCGGACGCAAGAAGCACAGATACGCAGTATTTT.